A selection of T cell receptor beta chains follows, all from one sample in a study of technical replicates of blood from a handful of donors. Assay used: immunoSEQ multiplex PCR; TCRdb lists only in-frame clones, some missing. The sample shows 65,000 to 95,000 clones, roughly 98% of them seen only once. Sequencing used T cells isolated from PBMCs. The receptors were sampled from a human donor in good health. Each CDR3 is given with its conserved first and last residue. Each record gives: CDR3 protein, CDR3 DNA, J gene, V gene, clone size, D gene. The D gene is left open where the match is weak. Where a row states a size, it is once, few, many or the class of an expanded clone; other rows omit it.

CDR3 protein: CASSANTYEQYF
CDR3 DNA: TGCGCCAGCAGCGCTAATACCTACGAGCAGTACTTC
J gene: TRBJ2-7
V gene: TRBV5-1
clone size: NA
D gene: NA

CDR3 protein: CASSTIPEDTQYF
CDR3 DNA: TGTGCCAGCAGCACTATACCTGAAGATACGCAGTATTTT
J gene: TRBJ2-3
V gene: TRBV9
clone size: NA
D gene: NA

CDR3 protein: CASIGPRQNLNQPQHF
CDR3 DNA: TGTGCCAGTATCGGCCCCAGACAGAACCTCAATCAGCCCCAGCATTTT
J gene: TRBJ1-5
V gene: TRBV19
clone size: once
D gene: NA

CDR3 protein: CASTGETQYF
CDR3 DNA: TGTGCCAGCACAGGGGAGACCCAGTACTTC
J gene: TRBJ2-5
V gene: TRBV6-5
clone size: NA
D gene: NA

CDR3 protein: CASSLVDRGGNEQFF
CDR3 DNA: TGTGCCAGCAGCTTGGTGGACAGGGGGGGGAATGAGCAGTTCTTC
J gene: TRBJ2-1
V gene: TRBV5-4
clone size: NA
D gene: TRBD1

CDR3 protein: CASSPQYGYTF
CDR3 DNA: TGTGCCAGCAGTCCACAGTATGGCTACACCTTC
J gene: TRBJ1-2
V gene: TRBV2
clone size: NA
D gene: NA

CDR3 protein: CASSYSWEGTYEQYF
CDR3 DNA: TGTGCCAGCAGTTACTCGTGGGAGGGGACCTACGAGCAGTACTTC
J gene: TRBJ2-7
V gene: TRBV6-5
clone size: NA
D gene: TRBD2

CDR3 protein: CASSTTGAYEQYF
CDR3 DNA: TGTGCCAGCAGCACGACAGGGGCCTACGAGCAGTACTTC
J gene: TRBJ2-7
V gene: TRBV5-4
clone size: NA
D gene: TRBD1

CDR3 protein: CASSPWDRGYEQYF
CDR3 DNA: TGTGCCAGCAGTCCCTGGGACAGGGGGTACGAGCAGTACTTC
J gene: TRBJ2-7
V gene: TRBV25-1
clone size: NA
D gene: TRBD1

CDR3 protein: CASSQQPSNTEAFF
CDR3 DNA: TGTGCCAGCAGTCAACAGCCTTCGAACACTGAAGCTTTCTTT
J gene: TRBJ1-1
V gene: TRBV6-4
clone size: once
D gene: NA

CDR3 protein: CATTGSDTQYF
CDR3 DNA: TGTGCCACAACAGGGTCGGATACGCAGTATTTT
J gene: TRBJ2-3
V gene: TRBV10-3
clone size: NA
D gene: NA

CDR3 protein: CASSPTGGVHEQFF
CDR3 DNA: TGTGCCAGCAGCCCTACAGGGGGTGTCCATGAGCAGTTCTTC
J gene: TRBJ2-1
V gene: TRBV5-5
clone size: NA
D gene: TRBD1

CDR3 protein: CSVGLGPYEQYF
CDR3 DNA: TGCAGCGTTGGACTAGGCCCCTACGAGCAGTACTTC
J gene: TRBJ2-7
V gene: TRBV29-1
clone size: NA
D gene: NA

CDR3 protein: CASTGGGPNYRYQFF
CDR3 DNA: TGTGCCAGCACGGGAGGGGGGCCGAATTACCGGTATCAGTTCTTC
J gene: TRBJ2-1
V gene: TRBV11-3
clone size: NA
D gene: TRBD2

CDR3 protein: CAISALAGDTGELFF
CDR3 DNA: TGTGCCATCAGTGCTCTAGCGGGAGACACCGGGGAGCTGTTTTTT
J gene: TRBJ2-2
V gene: TRBV10-3
clone size: NA
D gene: TRBD2

CDR3 protein: CASSSSLNTEAFF
CDR3 DNA: TGTGCCAGCAGCTCCTCCCTGAACACTGAAGCTTTCTTT
J gene: TRBJ1-1
V gene: TRBV7-9
clone size: NA
D gene: NA

CDR3 protein: CASSLLGQIKPYSNQPQHF
CDR3 DNA: TGTGCCAGCAGCTTACTCGGACAGATTAAACCTTATAGCAATCAGCCCCAGCATTTT
J gene: TRBJ1-5
V gene: TRBV5-4
clone size: once
D gene: NA

CDR3 protein: CASSPVGQADTQYF
CDR3 DNA: TGTGCCAGCTCACCAGTCGGACAGGCAGATACGCAGTATTTT
J gene: TRBJ2-3
V gene: TRBV18
clone size: NA
D gene: TRBD1